The 18 T cell receptor beta chains reported below all come from one sample, sequenced in a study of blood T cell repertoires in COVID-19. Profiled with immunoSEQ multiplex PCR; TCRdb holds only in-frame clones, not every one. The sample carries about 110,000 clones, 80% recorded once. The sequenced sample consisted of peripheral blood. Receptors were obtained from a human donor in a cohort sampled during active or convalescent COVID-19.

The CDR3 nucleotides are TGTGCCACCAGCAGAGGAGGCAACTCCGGTCCGTACTTC. Encoded protein: CATSRGGNSGPYF. J is TRBJ2-7 and V is TRBV15, with D unclear. V was trimmed by 1 base and J by 12 bases, leaving 16 bases between them. CDR3 length: 13 amino acids. CDR1 is LNHNV, CDR2 YYDKDF, per germline (reference sequence).

This rearrangement joins TRBV7-9 to TRBJ1-2; TRBD1 is a possible D gene (6 bases). The germline V gene has CDR1 SEHNR and CDR2 FQNEAQ (reference sequence). Trimming took off 5 bases at V and 8 bases at J, with 18 bases between the two ends. The CDR3 runs to 14 residues. This CDR3 reads CASSVLGGGRGYTF. The CDR3, as DNA: TGTGCCAGCAGCGTCCTAGGCGGGGGGCGAGGCTACACCTTC. The variable domain in full, completed from reference TRBV7-9 and TRBJ1-2, reads DTGVSQNPRHKITKRGQNVTFRCDPISEHNRLYWYRQTLGQGPEFLTYFQNEAQLEKSRLLSDRFSAERPKGSFSTLEIQRTEQGDSAMYLCASSVLGGGRGYTFGSGTRLTVV.

This clone was seen more than once but under ten times. This sequence joins TRBV2 and TRBJ2-2; D possibly corresponds to TRBD2 (6 bases). From germline, CDR1 is SNHLY and CDR2 FYNNEI. Trimming stripped 8 bases from V and 2 bases from J, with 12 bases between. The CDR3 consists of 14 residues. The CDR3 is CASGGVINTGELFF. CDR3 sequence (DNA): TGTGCCAGCGGAGGGGTTATAAACACCGGGGAGCTGTTTTTT.

The V gene is TRBV13, the J gene TRBJ1-1; tentatively, D is TRBD1 (6 bases). The CDR3 is made up of 13 amino acids. In germline, CDR1 is PRHDT, CDR2 FYEKMQ (reference sequence). Trimming left V 4 bases short and J 7 bases short, with 13 bases between. In DNA, the CDR3 is TGTGCCAGCAGCTACGGGACATCTTTTGAAGCTTTCTTT. Translated: CASSYGTSFEAFF.

J is TRBJ2-2 and V is TRBV18, with 9 bases fitting TRBD1. V lost 6 bases to trimming and J lost 6 bases; unmatched junction nucleotides: 8. This CDR3 comprises 15 residues. The V gene's germline CDR1 is KGHSH and CDR2 LQKENI. Here the CDR3 reads CASSRGTGTPGELFF. CDR3 coding DNA: TGTGCCAGCTCCCGGGGGACAGGGACCCCCGGGGAGCTGTTTTTT.

V and J are TRBV24-1 and TRBJ2-7; TRBD2 agrees at 11 bases. Germline V gives CDR1 KGHDR, CDR2 SFDVKD. J was trimmed by 7 bases and V by 7 bases; bases with no gene match: 8. The CDR3 length is 14 residues. The CDR3: CATRGGLAVGEQYF. In DNA form, the CDR3 reads TGTGCCACCAGGGGGGGACTAGCGGTTGGGGAGCAGTACTTC.

This clone has only a few counts. V gene TRBV7-2 combines with J gene TRBJ1-3; a possible D gene is TRBD1 (6 bases). Trimming stripped 1 base from V and 3 bases from J, with 7 bases between. Germline V gene lookup returns CDR1 SGHTA and CDR2 FQGNSA. This CDR3 has 14 amino acids. CDR3 sequence: CASSLGRGGNTIYF. The CDR3, as DNA: TGTGCCAGCAGCTTAGGCAGGGGTGGAAACACCATATATTTT.

This clone was seen more than once but under ten times. The chain joins TRBV27 to TRBJ2-2, with 8 positions matching TRBD2. CDR3 length: 15 residues. Germline CDR1 and CDR2: MNHEY and SMNVEV (reference sequence). V gave up 6 bases and J gave up 6 bases; unmatched junction bases: 9. The CDR3 DNA reads TGTGCCAGCAGGACGGGAGGGCTCCCCTCCGGGGAGCTGTTTTTT. Its protein is CASRTGGLPSGELFF.

V and J are TRBV6-2 or TRBV6-3 and TRBJ2-5; D perhaps matches TRBD2 (6 bases). The germline V gene encodes CDR1 MNHEY and CDR2 SVGEGT. V lost 4 bases, J lost 5 bases, and 23 bases lay in between. The CDR3 extends over 17 amino acids. CDR3 coding DNA: TGTGCCAGCAGTTCCGAGGTAGGGCGGGGCCCCCGGGAGACCCAGTACTTC. It yields the protein CASSSEVGRGPRETQYF.

The chain uses TRBV27 and TRBJ2-7, with TRBD1 matching over 8 bases. The V gene's germline CDR1 is MNHEY and CDR2 SMNVEV (reference sequence). The CDR3 runs 16 residues. The V gene end was trimmed by 4 bases and the J gene end by 7 bases; junction bases not matched to a gene: 15. The CDR3 sequence is CASSSLGQGKVGEQYF. CDR3 sequence (DNA): TGTGCCAGCAGTTCCCTCGGACAGGGAAAGGTGGGTGAGCAGTACTTC.

The CDR3 DNA reads as TGTGCCAGCAGTTTATGGCAGGGGGCTATGGGGTATGGCTACACCTTC. Translated: CASSLWQGAMGYGYTF. The rearrangement uses TRBV28 and TRBJ1-2; 8 bases match TRBD1. CDR3 length equals 16 residues. V lost 0 bases, J lost 5 bases, and 8 bases stayed unmatched. CDR1 and CDR2 (germline): MDHEN, SYDVKM.

This sequence joins TRBV4-1 and TRBJ1-5; possible D gene TRBD1, 5 bases. V was trimmed by 0 bases and J by 0 bases, leaving 9 bases between them. Germline V lookup: CDR1 MGHRA, CDR2 YSYEKL. This CDR3 region has 16 residues. The CDR3 DNA sequence: TGCGCCAGCAGCCAAGAAGCAGGGAATAGCAATCAGCCCCAGCATTTT. The encoded protein is CASSQEAGNSNQPQHF.

The chain couples TRBV4-3 to TRBJ2-2; D gene unclear. Looked up from germline, CDR1 is LGHNA and CDR2 is YSLEER. Trimming left V 0 bases short and J 2 bases short, with 16 bases between. The CDR3 covers 18 residues. CDR3 region: CASSQDTVGFTNTGELFF. CDR3 in DNA: TGCGCCAGCAGCCAAGATACGGTGGGCTTCACTAACACCGGGGAGCTGTTTTTT.

The rearrangement uses TRBV18 and TRBJ2-1; 11 nucleotides agree with TRBD2. With 3 bases clipped from V and 3 bases from J, the junction kept 7 bases outside the gene matches. From germline, CDR1 is KGHSH and CDR2 LQKENI. CDR3 length: 17 residues. The CDR3 loop reads CASSPGLAAYLYNEQFF. Written as DNA, the CDR3 is TGTGCCAGCTCACCGGGACTAGCGGCATACCTCTACAATGAGCAGTTCTTC.

V gene TRBV7-3 combines with J gene TRBJ2-1, with a weak D call TRBD2 (6 bases). The CDR3 length is 15 residues. Germline assignment: CDR1 SGHTA and CDR2 FQGTGA. Trimming shortened V by 5 bases and J by 8 bases, and 19 bases separated the two germline ends. CDR3 residues: CASSLRDSRGYEQFF. CDR3 in DNA: TGTGCCAGCAGCCTAAGGGACTCCCGTGGGTATGAGCAGTTCTTC.

This rearrangement joins TRBV7-2 to TRBJ2-5; 14 bases agree with TRBD2. The CDR3 is made up of 19 amino acids. In germline, CDR1 is SGHTA, CDR2 FQGNSA. V was clipped by 0 bases and J by 1 base; unmatched bases: 7. Here the CDR3 reads CASSLAPGLAGGPQETQYF. Here the CDR3 DNA reads TGTGCCAGCAGCTTAGCCCCCGGACTAGCGGGAGGTCCCCAAGAGACCCAGTACTTC. The complete variable domain, with remaining parts taken from reference TRBV7-2 and TRBJ2-5, reads GAGVSQSPSNKVTEKGKDVELRCDPISGHTALYWYRQSLGQGLEFLIYFQGNSAPDKSGLPSDRFSAERTGGSVSTLTIQRTQQEDSAVYLCASSLAPGLAGGPQETQYFGPGTRLLVL.

J is TRBJ1-4 and V is TRBV3-1 (or the pseudogene TRBV3-2); maybe TRBD1 (6 bases). The V gene's germline CDR1 is LGHDT and CDR2 YNNKEL (reference sequence). Trimming stripped 7 bases from V and 5 bases from J, with 20 bases between. The CDR3 contains 16 residues. Here the CDR3 DNA reads TGTGCCAGCACTACCCGGGACAACTCAGGGAATGAAAAACTGTTTTTT. Translated: CASTTRDNSGNEKLFF.

The rearrangement uses TRBV5-1 and TRBJ1-1; D uncertain. V shed 6 bases and J shed 1 base, with 13 bases lying between them. Germline V gene data show CDR1 as SGHRS and CDR2 as YFSETQ. CDR3 size: 14 residues. This CDR3 is CASNPDIPNTEAFF. The CDR3 DNA sequence: TGCGCCAGCAACCCAGACATACCGAACACTGAAGCTTTCTTT.